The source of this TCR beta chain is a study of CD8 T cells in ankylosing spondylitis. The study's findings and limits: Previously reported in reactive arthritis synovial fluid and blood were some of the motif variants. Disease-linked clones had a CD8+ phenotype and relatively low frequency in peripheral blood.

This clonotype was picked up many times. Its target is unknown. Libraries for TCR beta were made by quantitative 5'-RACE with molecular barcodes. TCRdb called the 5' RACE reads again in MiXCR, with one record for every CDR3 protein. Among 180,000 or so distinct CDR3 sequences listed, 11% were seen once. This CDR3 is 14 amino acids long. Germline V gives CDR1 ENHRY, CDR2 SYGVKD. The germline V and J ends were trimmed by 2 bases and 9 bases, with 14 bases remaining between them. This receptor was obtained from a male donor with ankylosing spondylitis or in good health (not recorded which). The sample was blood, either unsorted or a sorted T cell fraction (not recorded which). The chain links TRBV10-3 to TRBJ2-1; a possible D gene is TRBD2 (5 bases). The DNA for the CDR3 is TGTGCCATCAGTGAGGGTAGCGCCGTCGGTGAGCAGTTCTTC. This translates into CAISEGSAVGEQFF.